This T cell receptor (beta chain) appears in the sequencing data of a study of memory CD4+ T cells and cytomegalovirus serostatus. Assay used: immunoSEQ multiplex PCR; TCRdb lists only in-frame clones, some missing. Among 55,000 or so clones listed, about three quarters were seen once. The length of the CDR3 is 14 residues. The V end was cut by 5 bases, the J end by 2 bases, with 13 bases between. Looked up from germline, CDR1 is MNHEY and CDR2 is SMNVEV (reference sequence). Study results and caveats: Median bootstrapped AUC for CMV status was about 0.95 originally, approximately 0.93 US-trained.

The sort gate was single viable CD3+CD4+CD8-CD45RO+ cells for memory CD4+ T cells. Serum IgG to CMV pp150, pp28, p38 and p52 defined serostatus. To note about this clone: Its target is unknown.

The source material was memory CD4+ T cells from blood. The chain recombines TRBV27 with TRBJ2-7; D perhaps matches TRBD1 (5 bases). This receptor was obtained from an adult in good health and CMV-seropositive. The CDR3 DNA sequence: TGTGCCAGCAGTCGCGTATGGGGCCCCTACGAGCAGTACTTC. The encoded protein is CASSRVWGPYEQYF.